This TCR beta chain is from a study of blood T cell repertoires in COVID-19. Study summary: Samples of COVID-19 (acute and convalescent) were obtained from the United States, Italy and Spain. T cells, B-cell-depleted T cells, or PBMCs supplied cDNA or gDNA.

Original processing methods: Reference gene primer amplification yielded estimated nucleated cell counts. The method was immunoSEQ multiplex PCR; TCRdb's version includes in-frame clones alone and lacks a portion of them. V, J and clone size are those of that table, while D and trimming were read from the DNA. The data hold about 90,000 clones, with 70% to 90% observed a single time. Trimming removed 8 bases from V and 5 bases from J, with 15 bases in between. Germline V gene lookup returns CDR1 MNHEY and CDR2 SVGAGI. The CDR3 loop spans 13 amino acids. Sequencing was performed on peripheral blood. The clonotype originates from a human donor in a cohort sampled during active COVID-19. The chain combines TRBV6-5 with TRBJ1-1; D might be TRBD1 (5 bases). The CDR3 DNA reads TGTGCCAGCCTAGGCAGGGCATCAACTGAAGCTTTCTTT. Its translation is CASLGRASTEAFF.